This TCR beta chain was captured in a study of tumor and adjacent non-tumor tissue in lung cancer. Overall study: Each sample yielded millions of productive TCRbeta reads on average. Study-level points and caveats: Normal lung showed higher cumulative top 100 clone frequency than tumor. Compared with tumor, normal lung showed significantly lower TCR diversity.

The CDR3 consists of 11 residues. Trimming shortened V by 7 bases and J by 7 bases, and 11 bases separated the two germline ends. Germline lookup yields CDR1 SGHNT and CDR2 YYREEE (reference sequence). Comment on this clonotype: What it recognizes is unknown.

RNA was extracted from bulk tissue without any cell sorting. This non-tumor lung sample came from over 3 cm beyond the tumor edge. Between August and November 2014, newly diagnosed, chemotherapy-naive lung cancer patients underwent thoracic surgery in China. The library came from three nested PCR rounds adapted from ARM-PCR protocols. TCRdb re-analysed the multiplex PCR reads in MiXCR, keeping a single row per CDR3 protein. Seen here are more than 55,000 distinct CDR3 sequences, more than 65% observed once, and the top ten hold more than 35%. The chain is built from TRBV5-4 and TRBJ2-5; no clear D gene. Sequenced: distant non-tumor lung tissue. This TCR derives from a man aged 60-69 years with non-small cell lung cancer. CDR3 amino acids: CASGSMGTQYF. DNA of the CDR3: TGTGCCAGCGGTAGCATGGGGACCCAGTACTTC.